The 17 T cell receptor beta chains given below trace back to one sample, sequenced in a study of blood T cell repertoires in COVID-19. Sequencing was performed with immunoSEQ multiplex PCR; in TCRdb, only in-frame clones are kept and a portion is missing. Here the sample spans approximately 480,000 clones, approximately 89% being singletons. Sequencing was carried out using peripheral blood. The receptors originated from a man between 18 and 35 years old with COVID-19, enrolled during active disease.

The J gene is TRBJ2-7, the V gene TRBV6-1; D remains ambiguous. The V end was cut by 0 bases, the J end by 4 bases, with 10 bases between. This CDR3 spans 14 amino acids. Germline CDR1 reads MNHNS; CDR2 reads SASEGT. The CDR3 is CASSEAGEEYEQYF. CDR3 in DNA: TGTGCCAGCAGTGAAGCAGGAGAGGAATACGAGCAGTACTTC.

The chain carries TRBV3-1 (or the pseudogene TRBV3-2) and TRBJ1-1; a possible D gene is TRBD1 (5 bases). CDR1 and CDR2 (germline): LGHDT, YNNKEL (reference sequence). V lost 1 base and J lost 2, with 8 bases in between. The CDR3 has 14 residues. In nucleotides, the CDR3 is TGTGCCAGCAGCCAAGGGGGCTACAACACTGAAGCTTTCTTT. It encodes CASSQGGYNTEAFF.

CDR3 region: CASSSLAGVTDTQYF. Here the CDR3 DNA reads TGTGCCAGCAGCTCACTAGCGGGGGTCACAGATACGCAGTATTTT. The chain links TRBV6-5 to TRBJ2-3; 11 nucleotides agree with TRBD2. Germline V gene sequence: CDR1 MNHEY, CDR2 SVGAGI. The CDR3 contains 15 residues. V shed 6 bases, J shed 2 bases, and the junction held 4 bases outside the gene matches.

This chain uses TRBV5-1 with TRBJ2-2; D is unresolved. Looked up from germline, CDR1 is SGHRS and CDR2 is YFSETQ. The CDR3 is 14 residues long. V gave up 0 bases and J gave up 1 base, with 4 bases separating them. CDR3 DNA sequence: TGCGCCAGCAGCTTGGTTATGAACACCGGGGAGCTGTTTTTT. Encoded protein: CASSLVMNTGELFF.

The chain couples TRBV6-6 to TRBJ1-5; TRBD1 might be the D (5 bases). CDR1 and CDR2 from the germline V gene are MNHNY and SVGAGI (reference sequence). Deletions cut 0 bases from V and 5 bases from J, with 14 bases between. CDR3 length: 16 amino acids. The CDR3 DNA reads TGTGCCAGCAGTTACTCCATGGGGCGGTCCGATCAGCCCCAGCATTTT. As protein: CASSYSMGRSDQPQHF.

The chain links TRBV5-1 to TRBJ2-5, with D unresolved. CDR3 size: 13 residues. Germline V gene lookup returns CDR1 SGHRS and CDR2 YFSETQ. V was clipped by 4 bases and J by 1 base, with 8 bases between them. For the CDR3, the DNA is TGCGCCAGCAGCATTCAGGTCCAAGAGACCCAGTACTTC. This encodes CASSIQVQETQYF.

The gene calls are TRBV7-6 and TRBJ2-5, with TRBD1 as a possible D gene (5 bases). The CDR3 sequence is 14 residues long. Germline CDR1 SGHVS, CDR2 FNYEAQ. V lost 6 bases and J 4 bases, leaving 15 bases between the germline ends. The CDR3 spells CASRRGLGAETQYF. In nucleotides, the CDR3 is TGTGCCAGCAGGAGAGGTCTTGGGGCAGAGACCCAGTACTTC.

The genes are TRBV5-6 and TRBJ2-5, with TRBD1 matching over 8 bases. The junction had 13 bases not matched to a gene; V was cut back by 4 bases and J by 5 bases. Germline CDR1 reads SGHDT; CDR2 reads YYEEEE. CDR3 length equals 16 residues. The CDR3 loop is CASSDLNGQGRETQYF. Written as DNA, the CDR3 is TGTGCCAGCAGCGACTTAAATGGACAGGGCCGGGAGACCCAGTACTTC. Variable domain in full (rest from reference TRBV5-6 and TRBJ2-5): DAGVTQSPTHLIKTRGQQVTLRCSPKSGHDTVSWYQQALGQGPQFIFQYYEEEERQRGNFPDRFSGHQFPNYSSELNVNALLLGDSALYLCASSDLNGQGRETQYFGPGTRLLVL.

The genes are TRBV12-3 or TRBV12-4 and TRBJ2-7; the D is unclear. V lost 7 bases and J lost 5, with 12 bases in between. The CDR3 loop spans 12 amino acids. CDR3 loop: CASTRTVDEQYF. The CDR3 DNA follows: TGTGCCAGCACCCGCACGGTGGACGAGCAGTACTTC.

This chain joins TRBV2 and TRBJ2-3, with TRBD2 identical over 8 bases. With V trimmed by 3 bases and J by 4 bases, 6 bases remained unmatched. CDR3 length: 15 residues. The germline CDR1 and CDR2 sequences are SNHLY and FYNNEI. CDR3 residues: CASSDWAGGSDTQYF. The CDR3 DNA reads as TGTGCCAGCAGTGATTGGGCGGGGGGATCAGATACGCAGTATTTT. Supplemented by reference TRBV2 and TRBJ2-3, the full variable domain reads EPEVTQTPSHQVTQMGQEVILRCVPISNHLYFYWYRQILGQKVEFLVSFYNNEISEKSEIFDDQFSVERPDGSNFTLKIRSTKLEDSAMYFCASSDWAGGSDTQYFGPGTRLTVL.

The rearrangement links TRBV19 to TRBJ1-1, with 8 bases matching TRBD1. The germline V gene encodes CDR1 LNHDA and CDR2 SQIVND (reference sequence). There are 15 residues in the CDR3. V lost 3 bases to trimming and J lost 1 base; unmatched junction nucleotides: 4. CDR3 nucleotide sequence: TGTGCCAGTAGTATTCAGGGGGCAGGGAACACTGAAGCTTTCTTT. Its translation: CASSIQGAGNTEAFF.

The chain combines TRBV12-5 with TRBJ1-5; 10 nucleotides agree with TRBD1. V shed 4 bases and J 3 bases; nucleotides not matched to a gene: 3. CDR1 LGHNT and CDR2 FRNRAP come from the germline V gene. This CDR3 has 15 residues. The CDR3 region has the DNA TGTGCTAGTGGTTCGACAGGGGGCTTCAATCAGCCCCAGCATTTT. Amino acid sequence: CASGSTGGFNQPQHF. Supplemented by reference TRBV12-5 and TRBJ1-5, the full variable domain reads DARVTQTPRHKVTEMGQEVTMRCQPILGHNTVFWYRQTMMQGLELLAYFRNRAPLDDSGMPKDRFSAEMPDATLATLKIQPSEPRDSAVYFCASGSTGGFNQPQHFGDGTRLSIL.

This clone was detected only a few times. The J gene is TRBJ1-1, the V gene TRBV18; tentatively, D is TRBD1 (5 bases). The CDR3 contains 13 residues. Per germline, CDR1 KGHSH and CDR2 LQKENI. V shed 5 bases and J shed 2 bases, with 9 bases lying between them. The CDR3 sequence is CASSAGHNTEAFF. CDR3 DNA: TGTGCCAGCTCAGCCGGACATAACACTGAAGCTTTCTTT.

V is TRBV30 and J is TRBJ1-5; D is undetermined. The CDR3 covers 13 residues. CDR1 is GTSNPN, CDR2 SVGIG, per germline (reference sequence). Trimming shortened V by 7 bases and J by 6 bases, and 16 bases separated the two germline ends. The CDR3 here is CAYQAGSGQPQHF. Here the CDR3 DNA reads TGTGCCTACCAAGCGGGATCCGGTCAGCCCCAGCATTTT.

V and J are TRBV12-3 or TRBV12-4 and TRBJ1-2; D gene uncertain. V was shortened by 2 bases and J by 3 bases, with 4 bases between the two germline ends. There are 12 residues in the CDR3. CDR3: CASSLIDYGYTF. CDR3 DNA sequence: TGTGCCAGCAGTTTAATAGACTATGGCTACACCTTC.

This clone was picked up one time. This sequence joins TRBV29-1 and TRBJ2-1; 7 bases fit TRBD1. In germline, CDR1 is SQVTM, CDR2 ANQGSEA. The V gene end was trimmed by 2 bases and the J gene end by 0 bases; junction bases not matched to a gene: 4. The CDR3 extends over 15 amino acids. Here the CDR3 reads CSVESTGSSYNEQFF. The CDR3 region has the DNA TGCAGCGTTGAATCGACAGGGAGCTCCTACAATGAGCAGTTCTTC.

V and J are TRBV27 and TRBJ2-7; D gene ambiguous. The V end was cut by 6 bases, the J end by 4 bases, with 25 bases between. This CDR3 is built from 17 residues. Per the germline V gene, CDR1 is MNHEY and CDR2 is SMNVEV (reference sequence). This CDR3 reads CASRPHPPPPGFYEQYF. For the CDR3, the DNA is TGTGCCAGCAGACCTCATCCCCCGCCCCCCGGGTTTTACGAGCAGTACTTC.